Presented here are 17 T cell receptor beta chains from one specimen sequenced in a study of T cell changes during pregnancy in multiple sclerosis. Clones were read by immunoSEQ multiplex PCR, and TCRdb kept only the in-frame ones, dropping some. The sample has 42,000 or so clones, 70% to 90% seen once. Sequences were derived from CD4+ T cells from peripheral blood mononuclear cells, sampled after pregnancy. These receptors were collected from a female donor with multiple sclerosis, enrolled in a pregnancy study.

The chain joins TRBV6-1 to TRBJ1-6, with TRBD1 identical over 7 bases. CDR3 length: 14 residues. J lost 13 bases, V lost 6 bases, and 12 bases had no gene match. The germline V gene encodes CDR1 MNHNS and CDR2 SASEGT. Here the CDR3 reads CASRVTGKDFPLHF. CDR3 DNA: TGTGCCAGCAGGGTGACAGGGAAGGATTTTCCCCTCCACTTT.

The chain employs TRBV9 and TRBJ2-2; 7 bases match TRBD1. V gave up 0 bases and J gave up 5 bases; unmatched junction bases: 7. Germline lookup yields CDR1 SGDLS and CDR2 YYNGEE. The CDR3 length is 16 residues. The CDR3: CASSVAATGRTGELFF. The CDR3 coding sequence is TGTGCCAGCAGCGTAGCTGCGACAGGGAGAACCGGGGAGCTGTTTTTT. The entire variable domain, with the rest obtained from reference TRBV9 and TRBJ2-2, is as follows: DSGVTQTPKHLITATGQRVTLRCSPRSGDLSVYWYQQSLDQGLQFLIQYYNGEERAKGNILERFSAQQFPDLHSELNLSSLELGDSALYFCASSVAATGRTGELFFGEGSRLTVL.

The chain joins TRBV28 to TRBJ1-2; tentative D call: TRBD1 (6 bases). V shed 3 bases and J shed 4 bases, with 9 bases lying between them. Germline assignment: CDR1 MDHEN and CDR2 SYDVKM. This CDR3 comprises 13 residues. The CDR3 DNA sequence: TGTGCCAGCAGTTTTCTGACAGGCTATGGCTACACCTTC. Its protein is CASSFLTGYGYTF.

V and J are TRBV7-3 and TRBJ2-7, with a tentative D call TRBD1 (5 bases). Germline V gene lookup returns CDR1 SGHTA and CDR2 FQGTGA. Trimming shortened V by 11 bases and J by 2 bases, and 7 bases separated the two germline ends. The CDR3 has 10 amino acids. The CDR3 loop is CAGATYEQYF. In DNA form, the CDR3 reads TGTGCCGGGGCGACCTACGAGCAGTACTTC.

The chain joins TRBV5-4 to TRBJ2-1; D ambiguous. This CDR3 is 14 amino acids long. Germline V gene data show CDR1 as SGHNT and CDR2 as YYREEE (reference sequence). The V gene lost 4 bases and the J gene lost 5 bases, with 13 bases spanning the gap. CDR3 DNA: TGTGCCAGCAGCAGAGAGGTCGCAAACAATGAGCAGTTCTTC. Its protein product is CASSREVANNEQFF.

J is TRBJ1-4 and V is TRBV5-4; 7 bases match TRBD1. This CDR3 region has 14 residues. Germline V CDR1 and CDR2: SGHNT, YYREEE (reference sequence). The ends lost 5 bases at V and 7 bases at J; junction bases unmatched: 8. Here the CDR3 DNA reads TGTGCCAGCAGGAGACAGGGTCGAGGTGAAAAACTGTTTTTT. Its protein product is CASRRQGRGEKLFF.

The chain joins TRBV7-9 to TRBJ1-4, with D tentatively TRBD1 (5 bases). CDR1 and CDR2 (germline): SEHNR, FQNEAQ (reference sequence). The V and J ends lost 4 bases and 7 bases respectively, with 13 bases between them. CDR3 length: 14 amino acids. The DNA for the CDR3 is TGTGCCAGCAGCTCCCGGACCGGGGGTGAAAAACTGTTTTTT. This gives the protein CASSSRTGGEKLFF.

This clone has a handful of counts. The V and J genes are TRBV19 and TRBJ2-3; 9 nucleotides match TRBD2. The CDR3 is made up of 14 amino acids. J gave up 5 bases and V 3 bases, and 3 bases lay outside the gene matches. CDR1 is LNHDA and CDR2 is SQIVND in the germline V gene (reference sequence). For the CDR3, the DNA is TGTGCCAGTAGTATCGGACTAGCGCAAGATACGCAGTATTTT. Translated: CASSIGLAQDTQYF.

This clone was seen only once. V usage is TRBV5-1 and J usage is TRBJ2-1, with no clear D. The V end was cut by 4 bases, the J end by 9 bases, with 8 bases between. Germline CDR1 is SGHRS and CDR2 is YFSETQ. This CDR3 has 11 residues. CDR3 sequence (DNA): TGCGCCAGCAGCGTGTATAGTGAGCAGTTCTTC. Amino acid sequence: CASSVYSEQFF.

This chain links TRBV5-1 with TRBJ2-2, with D unresolved. Germline assignment: CDR1 SGHRS and CDR2 YFSETQ. Trimming stripped 1 base from V and 4 bases from J, with 11 bases between. This CDR3 region has 15 residues. The CDR3 DNA reads as TGCGCCAGCAGCTTGAATCGGGTGCGCACCGGGGAGCTGTTTTTT. Amino acid sequence: CASSLNRVRTGELFF.

This chain connects TRBV5-8 to TRBJ2-5; 11 bases agree with TRBD2. V trimming: 4 bases; J trimming: 0 bases; junction bases outside the gene matches: 8. Germline assignment: CDR1 SGHTS and CDR2 YDEGEE. This CDR3 region has 17 residues. The CDR3 DNA reads TGTGCCAGCAGCCCTGGGACTAGCGGTGGGTACCAAGAGACCCAGTACTTC. This translates into CASSPGTSGGYQETQYF.

V usage is TRBV19 and J usage is TRBJ1-4, with D possibly matching TRBD1 (5 bases). The CDR3 totals 16 residues. V was trimmed by 3 bases and J by 8 bases, leaving 19 bases between them. CDR1 and CDR2 (germline): LNHDA, SQIVND (reference sequence). The CDR3 bases are TGTGCCAGTAGTATTCGTTCGGGGACTGCATGGGAAAAACTGTTTTTT. As protein: CASSIRSGTAWEKLFF.

The chain is built from TRBV7-9 and TRBJ1-1; TRBD1 might be the D (5 bases). V lost 3 bases to trimming and J lost 4 bases, with 12 bases between them. Per the germline V gene, CDR1 is SEHNR and CDR2 is FQNEAQ (reference sequence). This CDR3 comprises 14 residues. CDR3 sequence reads: CASSLSFRVTEAFF. The CDR3 DNA reads as TGTGCCAGCAGCTTGTCGTTCAGGGTCACTGAAGCTTTCTTT. The entire variable domain, with the rest obtained from reference TRBV7-9 and TRBJ1-1, is as follows: DTGVSQNPRHKITKRGQNVTFRCDPISEHNRLYWYRQTLGQGPEFLTYFQNEAQLEKSRLLSDRFSAERPKGSFSTLEIQRTEQGDSAMYLCASSLSFRVTEAFFGQGTRLTVV.

The chain uses TRBV6-6 and TRBJ1-3, with D tentatively TRBD1 (5 bases). Germline CDR1 reads MNHNY; CDR2 reads SVGAGI (reference sequence). The CDR3 has 14 residues. V was pared by 4 bases and J by 2 bases, with 9 bases between. The CDR3 DNA reads TGTGCCAGCAGTTCGGGGGGGACTGGAAACACCATATATTTT. It encodes CASSSGGTGNTIYF.

CDR3 sequence (DNA): TGTGCCAGCAGCCCCCGCTCCAGCGGGGGGTACAATGAGCAGTTCTTC. Its protein is CASSPRSSGGYNEQFF. The V call is TRBV6-6, the J call TRBJ2-1, with 9 bases fitting TRBD2. This CDR3 is 16 amino acids long. Trimming cost V 6 bases and J 4 bases; bases outside gene matches: 10. Looked up from germline, CDR1 is MNHNY and CDR2 is SVGAGI (reference sequence).

The genes are TRBV7-3 and TRBJ2-2, with 12 nucleotides matching TRBD2. The germline CDR1 and CDR2 sequences are SGHTA and FQGTGA. V trimming: 8 bases; J trimming: 2 bases; junction bases outside the gene matches: 9. The CDR3 covers 17 residues. The CDR3 DNA reads TGTGCCAGCGGGTTTGGACTAGCGGGGCCCAACACCGGGGAGCTGTTTTTT. Translated, it gives CASGFGLAGPNTGELFF.

This clone was observed a few times. The chain recombines TRBV4-1 with TRBJ2-3; 9 bases match TRBD1. Germline V lookup: CDR1 MGHRA, CDR2 YSYEKL. The CDR3 has 16 residues. J was trimmed by 4 bases and V by 4 bases; bases with no gene match: 9. Here the CDR3 reads CASSPGWTGVADTQYF. The CDR3 DNA is TGCGCCAGCAGCCCGGGGTGGACAGGGGTGGCAGATACGCAGTATTTT.